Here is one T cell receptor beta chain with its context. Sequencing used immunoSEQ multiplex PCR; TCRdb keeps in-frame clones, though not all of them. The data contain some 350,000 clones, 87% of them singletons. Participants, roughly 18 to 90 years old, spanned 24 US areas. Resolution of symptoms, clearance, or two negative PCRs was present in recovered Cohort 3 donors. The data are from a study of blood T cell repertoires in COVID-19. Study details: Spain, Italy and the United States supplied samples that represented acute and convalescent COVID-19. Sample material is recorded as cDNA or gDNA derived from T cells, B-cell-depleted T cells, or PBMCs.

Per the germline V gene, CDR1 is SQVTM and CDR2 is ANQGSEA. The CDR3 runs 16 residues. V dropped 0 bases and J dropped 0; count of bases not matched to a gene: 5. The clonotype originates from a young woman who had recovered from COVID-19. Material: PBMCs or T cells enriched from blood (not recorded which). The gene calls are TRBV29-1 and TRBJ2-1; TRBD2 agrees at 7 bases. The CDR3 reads CSVEEGGGGSYNEQFF. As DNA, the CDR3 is TGCAGCGTTGAAGAAGGAGGCGGGGGCTCCTACAATGAGCAGTTCTTC.